The 13 T cell receptor beta chains below were found in one sample sequenced in a study of OX40 agonist ivuxolimab in advanced cancers. Libraries were made using the immunoSEQ multiplex PCR assay. TCRdb stores this immuneACCESS table with in-frame sequences only. Part of the clones is absent; in the studies checked, under half of the shortfall reflects unresolved V genes, and no reason is known for the rest. This sample holds roughly 63,000 clones; 80% to 90% were observed only once. The ten largest clones add up to roughly a tenth of the sample. This material consisted of CD4+ or CD8+ T cells sorted from blood, taken in a trial of the OX40 agonist ivuxolimab. The receptors derive from an adult with an advanced solid tumor such as melanoma, head and neck, liver or kidney cancer.

Here the CDR3 reads CASRPQGALREKLFF. The CDR3 DNA reads TGTGCCAGCAGACCCCAGGGGGCGCTTCGGGAAAAACTGTTTTTT. The chain links TRBV6-6 to TRBJ1-4; 8 bases fit TRBD1. V was pared by 6 bases and J by 8 bases, with 11 bases of the junction left unmatched. The CDR3 totals 15 residues. Germline V lookup: CDR1 MNHNY, CDR2 SVGAGI (reference sequence).

The V call is TRBV18, the J call TRBJ2-3, with TRBD2 matching 9 bases. The CDR3 extends over 15 amino acids. CDR1 is KGHSH, CDR2 LQKENI, per germline. V shed 2 bases and J 0 bases; nucleotides not matched to a gene: 0. The CDR3, as DNA: TGTGCCAGCTCACCAACTAGCGGGAGCACAGATACGCAGTATTTT. It codes for CASSPTSGSTDTQYF.

This rearrangement joins TRBV28 to TRBJ1-2; 9 nucleotides line up with TRBD1. The CDR3 has 15 residues. The V gene's germline CDR1 is MDHEN and CDR2 SYDVKM. V was pared by 6 bases and J by 7 bases, with 12 bases of the junction left unmatched. The DNA for the CDR3 is TGTGCCAGCAGAACACCGGGACAGGGATGGGGTGGCTACACCTTC. It codes for CASRTPGQGWGGYTF.

The chain is built from TRBV7-9 and TRBJ2-7, with 9 bases aligning to TRBD2. The CDR3 extends over 14 amino acids. V lost 5 bases, J lost 6 bases, and 8 bases stayed unmatched. Germline CDR1 reads SEHNR; CDR2 reads FQNEAQ (reference sequence). As DNA, the CDR3 is TGTGCCAGCAGCCCGTCCGGGACTAGCTCCGAGCAGTACTTC. This encodes CASSPSGTSSEQYF.

The chain recombines TRBV2 with TRBJ2-5, with TRBD1 matching 9 bases. The CDR3 has 14 amino acids. CDR1 is SNHLY and CDR2 is FYNNEI in the germline V gene. J gave up 1 base and V 8 bases, and 5 bases lay outside the gene matches. The CDR3 is CASGGQGFQETQYF. The CDR3 region has the DNA TGTGCCAGCGGCGGACAGGGGTTCCAAGAGACCCAGTACTTC.

The CDR3 DNA is TGTGCCAGCAGTTACCCGGTTACGGGGTACGAGCAGTACTTC. It is translated as CASSYPVTGYEQYF. The chain recombines TRBV6-5 with TRBJ2-7; perhaps TRBD2 as D (5 bases). The CDR3 covers 14 residues. Germline lookup yields CDR1 MNHEY and CDR2 SVGAGI. Trimming left V 2 bases short and J 4 bases short, with 12 bases between.

The V and J genes are TRBV5-1 and TRBJ1-1; D remains unclear. Germline assignment: CDR1 SGHRS and CDR2 YFSETQ. The CDR3 spans 12 residues. V shed 0 bases and J shed 3 bases, with 3 bases lying between them. For the CDR3, the DNA is TGCGCCAGCAGCTTGGCGGACACTGAAGCTTTCTTT. Encoded protein: CASSLADTEAFF.

The rearrangement joins TRBV5-4 to TRBJ2-2; TRBD2 might be the D (5 bases). Germline values: CDR1 SGHNT, CDR2 YYREEE (reference sequence). The CDR3 runs 14 residues. Trimming pared 4 bases from V and 0 bases from J, leaving 7 bases between. CDR3 bases: TGTGCCAGCAGCCCCGGGGCGAACACCGGGGAGCTGTTTTTT. This codes for CASSPGANTGELFF.

The V and J genes are TRBV5-1 and TRBJ1-2; possible D gene TRBD1, 5 bases. The V end lost 0 bases, the J end lost 8 bases, and 8 bases lay between the germline ends. The CDR3 is 12 residues long. The V gene's germline CDR1 is SGHRS and CDR2 YFSETQ. The CDR3 region is CASSLGGAGYTF. In nucleotides, the CDR3 is TGCGCCAGCAGCTTGGGAGGGGCCGGCTACACCTTC.

The J gene is TRBJ2-7, the V gene TRBV9; 15 positions match TRBD2. This CDR3 is built from 16 residues. The J segment lost 5 bases and the V segment lost 3 bases, leaving 6 bases of the junction unmatched. The V gene's germline CDR1 is SGDLS and CDR2 YYNGEE. This chain's CDR3 is CASSGTSGGAEDEQYF. The CDR3 nucleotides read TGTGCCAGCAGCGGGACTAGCGGGGGGGCGGAGGACGAGCAGTACTTC.

Notes on this clone: The junction shows a germline mismatch at one end, possibly a read error. The genes are TRBV6-1 and TRBJ2-7, with D perhaps matching TRBD1 (6 bases). The germline gives CDR1 MNHNS, CDR2 SASEGT. The CDR3 is 14 residues long. The chain's CDR3 is CASSEDVHRGQLYF. The CDR3 bases are TGTGCCAGCAGTGAAGACGTTCATCGAGGACAGCTCTATTTC.

In its sample, this clone is medium-sized (0.01 to 0.1%). The V and J genes are TRBV5-6 and TRBJ2-7; TRBD1 matches 9 bases. V dropped 4 bases and J dropped 1; count of bases not matched to a gene: 6. The CDR3 is 15 residues long. Germline loops: CDR1 SGHDT, CDR2 YYEEEE. CDR3 DNA: TGTGCCAGCAGCCGCGGACAGGGGAATTCCTACGAGCAGTACTTC. This translates into CASSRGQGNSYEQYF.

V and J are TRBV19 and TRBJ2-5; D gene ambiguous. CDR1 is LNHDA and CDR2 is SQIVND in the germline V gene (reference sequence). Trimming shortened V by 3 bases and J by 2 bases, and 10 bases separated the two germline ends. The CDR3 covers 14 residues. The CDR3 sequence is CASSIKSMQETQYF. The CDR3 nucleotides are TGTGCCAGTAGTATTAAATCGATGCAAGAGACCCAGTACTTC.